Below are 11 T cell receptor beta chains sequenced from a single sample in a study of T cells after yellow fever vaccination. TCRdb analysed the 5' RACE reads with MiXCR anew, one entry per CDR3 protein. The table lists more than 350,000 distinct CDR3 sequences, roughly 11% of them singletons. Sequencing was performed on PBMCs, taken on the day of the first yellow fever vaccination. The source is a man aged 18 to 30 who received the YFV17D yellow fever vaccine.

The genes are TRBV4-1 and TRBJ2-2; D remains unclear. This CDR3 spans 17 amino acids. Trimming left V 1 base short and J 7 bases short, with 19 bases between. Germline lookup yields CDR1 MGHRA and CDR2 YSYEKL. CDR3 residues: CASSQGRVLHPIGELFF. The CDR3 region has the DNA TGCGCCAGCAGCCAAGGACGGGTCCTACACCCCATCGGGGAGCTGTTTTTT.

With respect to this clonotype: No conserved phenylalanine or tryptophan is present at the end of the CDR3, so a read error is the likely explanation. This chain connects TRBV10-1 to TRBJ2-7, with D perhaps given as TRBD1 or TRBD2 (5 bases each). The CDR3 is made up of 14 amino acids. V was trimmed by 2 bases and J by 5 bases, leaving 13 bases between them. From germline, CDR1 is WNHNN and CDR2 SYGVQD (reference sequence). DNA for the CDR3: TGCGCCAGCAGTGAGGGGGGTAGCAGCCACGAGCAGTACTAC. Protein: CASSEGGSSHEQYY.

The chain combines TRBV6-2 or TRBV6-3 with TRBJ2-7; possibly TRBD1 for D (6 bases). Germline V CDR1 and CDR2: MNHEY, SVGEGT. The V end was cut by 5 bases, the J end by 2 bases, with 10 bases between. The CDR3 spans 13 residues. CDR3 DNA: TGTGCCAGCAGTGATGGGACAACCTACGAGCAGTACTTC. It codes for CASSDGTTYEQYF.

This clonotype was observed a handful of times. The chain uses TRBV5-1 and TRBJ1-1; 7 positions match TRBD1. Germline V gives CDR1 SGHRS, CDR2 YFSETQ. The CDR3 length is 16 residues. Losses at the gene ends were 4 bases for V and 1 base for J; bases not matched to a gene: 10. CDR3 residues: CASSARPGQQNTEAFF. The CDR3 DNA follows: TGCGCCAGCAGCGCCCGACCGGGACAGCAGAACACTGAAGCTTTCTTT.

In DNA form, the CDR3 reads TGCAGTGCTAGGAGACTGAGCTACGAGCAGTACTTC. Translated, it gives CSARRLSYEQYF. J is TRBJ2-7 and V is TRBV20-1; D uncertain. Germline CDR1 DFQATT, CDR2 SNEGSKA (reference sequence). This CDR3 has 12 residues. The ends were cut back, 3 bases at V and 3 bases at J, with 9 bases in the middle.

CDR3 amino acids: CASTRDRSYEQYF. CDR3 bases: TGTGCCAGCACCCGGGACAGATCCTACGAGCAGTACTTC. The V gene is TRBV5-4, the J gene TRBJ2-7; TRBD1 matches 7 bases. The germline V gene has CDR1 SGHNT and CDR2 YYREEE (reference sequence). This CDR3 spans 13 amino acids. The V and J ends lost 6 bases and 1 base, in that order; junction bases with no gene match: 4.

The rearrangement joins TRBV3-1 to TRBJ1-4; D is unclear. Germline CDR1 LGHDT, CDR2 YNNKEL (reference sequence). The germline V and J ends were trimmed by 0 bases and 7 bases, with 15 bases remaining between them. The CDR3 runs 16 residues. The CDR3: CASSQDRRPLGEKLFF. The CDR3 coding sequence is TGTGCCAGCAGCCAAGATCGTCGGCCCTTGGGTGAAAAACTGTTTTTT. The full variable domain, in which reference TRBV3-1 and TRBJ1-4 provide the parts outside the CDR3, is DTAVSQTPKYLVTQMGNDKSIKCEQNLGHDTMYWYKQDSKKFLKIMFSYNNKELIINETVPNRFSPKSPDKAHLNLHINSLELGDSAVYFCASSQDRRPLGEKLFFGSGTQLSVL.

This clonotype was recorded at least ten times. The CDR3 sequence: CASSHRTAQETQYF. CDR3 sequence (DNA): TGTGCCAGCAGCCACCGGACAGCTCAAGAGACCCAGTACTTC. The chain recombines TRBV6-5 with TRBJ2-5; D may be TRBD1 (6 bases). Germline V lookup: CDR1 MNHEY, CDR2 SVGAGI. The CDR3 has 14 amino acids. Deletions cut 6 bases from V and 2 bases from J, with 13 bases between.

This clonotype was seen only a few times. This chain connects TRBV5-1 to TRBJ1-4; no clear D. This CDR3 region has 14 residues. V lost 4 bases to trimming and J lost 1 base, with 8 bases between them. CDR1 is SGHRS and CDR2 is YFSETQ in the germline V gene. Written as DNA, the CDR3 is TGCGCCAGCAGCCCGGACCAAACTAATGAAAAACTGTTTTTT. This encodes CASSPDQTNEKLFF.

This clonotype was counted ten times or more. The chain joins TRBV12-3 or TRBV12-4 to TRBJ1-1, with 9 bases matching TRBD1. The CDR3 has 15 amino acids. Unmatched junction bases numbered 9, after V lost 4 bases and J lost 6 bases. The CDR3 DNA is TGTGCCAGCAGTTATCGGACAGGGGCAGGGGCTGAAGCTTTCTTT. It yields the protein CASSYRTGAGAEAFF.

Many counts were recorded for this clonotype. This chain joins TRBV5-1 and TRBJ2-1, with unresolved D. This CDR3 spans 12 amino acids. Per the germline V gene, CDR1 is SGHRS and CDR2 is YFSETQ. V lost 0 bases to trimming and J lost 10 bases, with 8 bases between them. In DNA, the CDR3 is TGCGCCAGCAGCTTGGATTCGGGCGAGCAGTTCTTC. This sequence encodes CASSLDSGEQFF. Variable domain in full (rest from reference TRBV5-1 and TRBJ2-1): KAGVTQTPRYLIKTRGQQVTLSCSPISGHRSVSWYQQTPGQGLQFLFEYFSETQRNKGNFPGRFSGRQFSNSRSEMNVSTLELGDSALYLCASSLDSGEQFFGPGTRLTVL.